The subject of this entry is one T cell receptor (beta chain). The antigen is undetermined. The data derive from a study of PD-1 blockade in classical Hodgkin lymphoma. Study-wide findings and caveats: Baseline TCR diversity was reportedly lower in newly diagnosed patients than healthy donors. Anyone who began nivolumab under 1 year after ASCT was excluded. The CD4+ diversity rise by C4D1 was clearest in complete responders.

TCRdb's copy holds only in-frame clones and misses some; the assay was immunoSEQ multiplex PCR. The sample lists around 13,000 clones, almost 90% occurring once. Germline loops: CDR1 MGHRA, CDR2 YSYEKL. Trimming cost V 1 base and J 4 bases, with 16 bases left between them. This CDR3 contains 16 residues. Brentuximab vedotin exposure varied, and every patient relapsed after autologous stem cell transplantation. Magnetic negative selection purified CD4+ T cells from thawed PBMCs. The TCR comes from a human donor with classical Hodgkin lymphoma. The V call is TRBV4-1, the J call TRBJ1-1; D unresolved. The sample was CD4+ T cells from blood, taken at baseline. CDR3 sequence reads: CASSQVPTLLATEAFF. The CDR3 DNA follows: TGCGCCAGCAGCCAAGTACCTACCCTGCTGGCCACTGAAGCTTTCTTT.